One sample yielded the 7 T cell receptor beta chains listed below, sequenced in a study of response to subunit inactivated influenza vaccine (dated by TCRdb to the late 2010s). The library relied on RT-PCR. The data were produced on an Illumina HiSeq 2500. TCRdb redid the processing of the public reads, applying fastp at Q25 and MiXCR, and retained in-frame beta chains. Each entry merges the rows of one CDR3 protein and shows their most common DNA and genes. The sample profile shows about 780,000 distinct CDR3 sequences; 15% to 20% of them were found once. The ten largest clones take up about 11% of the sample. The input for sequencing was PBMCs from blood, taken more than 4 days after vaccination. The receptor source for this set is a man aged 45 to 65 who received an inactivated influenza vaccine. Donor details come from another sample of the same person, matched by shared clones.

This clonotype occurred a few times. The rearrangement uses TRBV20-1 and TRBJ2-2, with a weak D call TRBD1 (6 bases). This CDR3 region has 15 residues. Germline-derived CDR1 and CDR2 are DFQATT and SNEGSKA (reference sequence). The V gene lost 6 bases and the J gene lost 4 bases, with 18 bases spanning the gap. Here the CDR3 reads CSAMPGQHRTGELFF. The CDR3 nucleotides are TGCAGTGCCATGCCGGGACAACACCGCACCGGGGAGCTGTTTTTT.

The chain is built from TRBV18 and TRBJ2-7; a possible D gene is TRBD2 (5 bases). V was cut by 0 bases and J by 1 base, with 13 bases left in between. This CDR3 region has 16 residues. In germline, CDR1 is KGHSH, CDR2 LQKENI. The CDR3 loop is CASSPPLGPGSYEQYF. CDR3 sequence (DNA): TGTGCCAGCTCACCACCGCTAGGCCCGGGATCCTACGAGCAGTACTTC.

V usage is TRBV6-2 or TRBV6-3 and J usage is TRBJ2-3; 8 bases agree with TRBD2. CDR1 is MNHEY and CDR2 is SVGEGT in the germline V gene. J gave up 4 bases and V 4 bases, and 10 bases lay outside the gene matches. This CDR3 is 16 amino acids long. The CDR3 spells CASSSRGAGDSDTQYF. The CDR3 region has the DNA TGTGCCAGCAGTTCCCGCGGAGCGGGGGACTCAGATACGCAGTATTTT.

CDR3 sequence (DNA): TGTGCCAGCAGATTGGCCCCGGGGAGCAATCAGCCCCAGCATTTT. It encodes CASRLAPGSNQPQHF. The chain employs TRBV6-2 or TRBV6-3 and TRBJ1-5, with D uncertain. The CDR3 length is 15 residues. Trimming took off 6 bases at V and 1 base at J, with 13 bases between the two ends. CDR1 MNHEY and CDR2 SVGEGT come from the germline V gene.

The chain has TRBV11-2 and TRBJ2-7; D call uncertain. The CDR3 has 15 residues. V was shortened by 1 base and J by 0 bases, with 10 bases between the two germline ends. Germline assignment: CDR1 SGHAT and CDR2 FQNNGV. The CDR3 region has the DNA TGTGCCAGCAGCTTAGGCCCCCAAGCCTCCTACGAGCAGTACTTC. It codes for CASSLGPQASYEQYF.

The CDR3: CATSPGDAQGSYEQYF. The CDR3 region has the DNA TGTGCCACCAGCCCGGGCGATGCACAGGGTTCCTACGAGCAGTACTTC. This chain links TRBV15 with TRBJ2-7, with TRBD1 as a possible D gene (6 bases). Per the germline V gene, CDR1 is LNHNV and CDR2 is YYDKDF (reference sequence). The CDR3 has 16 amino acids. V was cut by 5 bases and J by 1 base, with 18 bases left in between.

The rearrangement uses TRBV5-1 and TRBJ1-1, with D possibly matching TRBD1 (6 bases). This CDR3 is 17 amino acids long. Trimming took 4 bases from V and 7 from J, leaving 26 bases between them. Looked up from germline, CDR1 is SGHRS and CDR2 is YFSETQ. For the CDR3, the DNA is TGCGCCAGCAGCCCGTGGGGGGGCTCCCAGCCAAGTAGTGAAGCTTTCTTT. It translates to CASSPWGGSQPSSEAFF.